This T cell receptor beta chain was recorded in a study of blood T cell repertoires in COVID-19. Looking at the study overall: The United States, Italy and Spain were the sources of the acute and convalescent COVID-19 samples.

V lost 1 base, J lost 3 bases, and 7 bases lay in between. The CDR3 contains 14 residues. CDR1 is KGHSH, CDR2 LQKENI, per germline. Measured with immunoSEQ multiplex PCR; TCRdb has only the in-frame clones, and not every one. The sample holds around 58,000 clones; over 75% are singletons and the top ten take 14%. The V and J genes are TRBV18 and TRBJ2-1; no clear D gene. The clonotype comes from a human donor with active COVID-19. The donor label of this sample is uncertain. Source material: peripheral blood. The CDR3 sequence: CASSPHQDYNEQFF. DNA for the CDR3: TGTGCCAGCTCACCACACCAGGACTACAATGAGCAGTTCTTC. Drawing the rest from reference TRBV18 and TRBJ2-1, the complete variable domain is NAGVMQNPRHLVRRRGQEARLRCSPMKGHSHVYWYRQLPEEGLKFMVYLQKENIIDESGMPKERFSAEFPKEGPSILRIQQVVRGDSAAYFCASSPHQDYNEQFFGPGTRLTVL.